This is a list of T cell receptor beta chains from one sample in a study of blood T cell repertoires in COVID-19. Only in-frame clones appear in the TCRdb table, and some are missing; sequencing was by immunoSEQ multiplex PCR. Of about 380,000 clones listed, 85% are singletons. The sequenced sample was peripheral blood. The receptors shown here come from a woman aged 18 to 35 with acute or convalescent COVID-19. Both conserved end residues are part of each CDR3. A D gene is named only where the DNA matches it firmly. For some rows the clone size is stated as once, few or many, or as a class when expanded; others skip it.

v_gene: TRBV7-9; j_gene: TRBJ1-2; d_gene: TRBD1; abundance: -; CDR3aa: CASSPQRTGRDYTF; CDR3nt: TGTGCCAGCAGCCCCCAAAGGACAGGTCGGGACTACACCTTC
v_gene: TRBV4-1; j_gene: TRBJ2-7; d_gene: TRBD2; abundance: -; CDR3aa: CASSQEAGENEQYF; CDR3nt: TGCGCCAGCAGCCAGGAGGCGGGGGAGAACGAGCAGTACTTC
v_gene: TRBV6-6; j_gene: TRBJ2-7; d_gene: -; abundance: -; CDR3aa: CASSYPHRDINYEQYF; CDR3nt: TGTGCCAGCAGTTACCCACACCGGGACATTAACTACGAGCAGTACTTC
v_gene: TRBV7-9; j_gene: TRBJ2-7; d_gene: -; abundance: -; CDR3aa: CASSLGGETYEQYF; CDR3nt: TGTGCCAGCAGCTTAGGCGGGGAAACCTACGAGCAGTACTTC
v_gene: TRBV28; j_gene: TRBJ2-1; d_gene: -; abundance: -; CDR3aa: CASGETYNEQFF; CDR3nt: TGTGCCAGCGGGGAGACCTACAATGAGCAGTTCTTC
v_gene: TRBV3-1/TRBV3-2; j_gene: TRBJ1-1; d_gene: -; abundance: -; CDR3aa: CASSQDRARGSTEAFF; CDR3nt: TGTGCCAGCAGCCAAGATCGGGCAAGGGGGTCCACTGAAGCTTTCTTT
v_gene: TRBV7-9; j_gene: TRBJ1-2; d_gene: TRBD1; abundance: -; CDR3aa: CASSPGQGANYGYTF; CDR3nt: TGTGCCAGCAGCCCAGGACAGGGGGCCAACTATGGCTACACCTTC
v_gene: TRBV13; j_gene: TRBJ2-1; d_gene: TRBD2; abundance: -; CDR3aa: CASSLYNKFVGLELKENEQFF; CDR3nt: TGTGCCAGCAGCTTATATAATAAGTTCGTGGGACTAGAATTGAAGGAGAATGAGCAGTTCTTC
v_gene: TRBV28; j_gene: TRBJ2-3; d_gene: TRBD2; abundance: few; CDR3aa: CASSLFGTSGRPRGTQYF; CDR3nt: TGTGCCAGCAGTTTATTCGGGACTAGCGGGAGGCCACGGGGCACGCAGTATTTT
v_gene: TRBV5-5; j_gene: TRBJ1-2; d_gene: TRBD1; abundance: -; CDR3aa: CASRGQGLYGYTF; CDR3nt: TGTGCCAGCAGAGGACAGGGCCTCTATGGCTACACCTTC
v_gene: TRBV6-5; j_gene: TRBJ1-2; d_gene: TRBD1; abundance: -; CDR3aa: CASSRQGDGYTF; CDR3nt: TGTGCCAGCAGTCGACAGGGGGATGGCTACACCTTC
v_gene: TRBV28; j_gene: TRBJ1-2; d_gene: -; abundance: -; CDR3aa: CASTGLVYGYTF; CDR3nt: TGTGCCAGCACCGGACTGGTCTATGGCTACACCTTC
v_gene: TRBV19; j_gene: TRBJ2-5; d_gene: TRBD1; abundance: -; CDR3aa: CASSMSTGIETQYF; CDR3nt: TGTGCCAGTAGTATGTCGACAGGGATAGAGACCCAGTACTTC
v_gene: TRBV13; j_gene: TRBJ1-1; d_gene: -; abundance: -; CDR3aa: CASSFEGYTEAFF; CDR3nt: TGTGCCAGCAGCTTTGAGGGCTACACTGAAGCTTTCTTT
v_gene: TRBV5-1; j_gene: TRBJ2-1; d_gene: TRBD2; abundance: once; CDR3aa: CASSLSSGTSGFNEQFF; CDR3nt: TGCGCCAGCAGCTTGTCGAGTGGGACTAGCGGGTTCAATGAGCAGTTCTTC
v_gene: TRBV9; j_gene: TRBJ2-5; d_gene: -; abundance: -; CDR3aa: CASSTQGARETQYF; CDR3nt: TGTGCCAGCAGCACCCAGGGTGCCCGGGAGACCCAGTACTTC
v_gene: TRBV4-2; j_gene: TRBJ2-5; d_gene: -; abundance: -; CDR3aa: CASSQNRGQYQETQYF; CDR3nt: TGTGCCAGCAGTCAAAATAGAGGACAGTACCAAGAGACCCAGTACTTC
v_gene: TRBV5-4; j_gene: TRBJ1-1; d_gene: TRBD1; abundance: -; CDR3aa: CASSGTGDSAFF; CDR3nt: TGTGCCAGCAGCGGGACAGGGGATTCGGCTTTCTTT
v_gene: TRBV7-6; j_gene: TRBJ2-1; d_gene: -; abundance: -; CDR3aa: CASSYPTGSNSYNEQFF; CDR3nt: TGTGCCAGCAGCTACCCCACAGGGTCCAACTCCTACAATGAGCAGTTCTTC
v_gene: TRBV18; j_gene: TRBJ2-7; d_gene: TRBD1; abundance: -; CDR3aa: CASSPPTGGLEQYF; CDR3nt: TGTGCCAGCTCACCGCCGACAGGGGGTCTCGAGCAGTACTTC
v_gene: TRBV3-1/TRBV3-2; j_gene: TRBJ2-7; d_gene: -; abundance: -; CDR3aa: CASSQDHGVARYF; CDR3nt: TGTGCCAGCAGCCAAGATCACGGGGTAGCGAGGTACTTC
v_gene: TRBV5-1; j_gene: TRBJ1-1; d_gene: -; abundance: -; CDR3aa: CASSSEREVVAFF; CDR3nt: TGCGCCAGCAGCTCAGAGAGGGAGGTGGTAGCTTTCTTT
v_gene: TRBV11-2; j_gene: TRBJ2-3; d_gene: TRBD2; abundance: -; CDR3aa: CASSLEAGASTDTQYF; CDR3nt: TGTGCCAGCAGCTTAGAAGCGGGAGCCTCCACAGATACGCAGTATTTT
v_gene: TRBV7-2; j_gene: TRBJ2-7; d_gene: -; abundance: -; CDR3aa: CASSLEEGGPYEQYF; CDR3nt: TGTGCCAGCAGCTTAGAGGAAGGAGGGCCCTACGAGCAGTACTTC
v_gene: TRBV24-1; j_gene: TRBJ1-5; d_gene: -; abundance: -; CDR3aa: CATSSRGENDNQPQHF; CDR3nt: TGTGCCACCAGTTCCCGGGGGGAAAATGACAATCAGCCCCAGCATTTT
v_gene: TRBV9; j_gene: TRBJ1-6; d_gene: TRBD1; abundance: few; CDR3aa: CASSGTGGGSSSYNSPLHF; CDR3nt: TGTGCCAGCAGCGGTACAGGGGGCGGTTCAAGCTCCTATAATTCACCCCTCCACTTT
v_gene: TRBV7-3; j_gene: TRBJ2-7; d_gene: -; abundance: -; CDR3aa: CASSLFAVAGQGEQYF; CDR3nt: TGTGCCAGCAGCTTATTTGCGGTAGCGGGACAGGGCGAGCAGTACTTC
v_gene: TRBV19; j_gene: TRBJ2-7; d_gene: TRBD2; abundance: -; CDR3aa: CASSISIASGIYEQYF; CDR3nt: TGTGCCAGTAGTATTAGTATCGCTAGCGGTATCTACGAGCAGTACTTC